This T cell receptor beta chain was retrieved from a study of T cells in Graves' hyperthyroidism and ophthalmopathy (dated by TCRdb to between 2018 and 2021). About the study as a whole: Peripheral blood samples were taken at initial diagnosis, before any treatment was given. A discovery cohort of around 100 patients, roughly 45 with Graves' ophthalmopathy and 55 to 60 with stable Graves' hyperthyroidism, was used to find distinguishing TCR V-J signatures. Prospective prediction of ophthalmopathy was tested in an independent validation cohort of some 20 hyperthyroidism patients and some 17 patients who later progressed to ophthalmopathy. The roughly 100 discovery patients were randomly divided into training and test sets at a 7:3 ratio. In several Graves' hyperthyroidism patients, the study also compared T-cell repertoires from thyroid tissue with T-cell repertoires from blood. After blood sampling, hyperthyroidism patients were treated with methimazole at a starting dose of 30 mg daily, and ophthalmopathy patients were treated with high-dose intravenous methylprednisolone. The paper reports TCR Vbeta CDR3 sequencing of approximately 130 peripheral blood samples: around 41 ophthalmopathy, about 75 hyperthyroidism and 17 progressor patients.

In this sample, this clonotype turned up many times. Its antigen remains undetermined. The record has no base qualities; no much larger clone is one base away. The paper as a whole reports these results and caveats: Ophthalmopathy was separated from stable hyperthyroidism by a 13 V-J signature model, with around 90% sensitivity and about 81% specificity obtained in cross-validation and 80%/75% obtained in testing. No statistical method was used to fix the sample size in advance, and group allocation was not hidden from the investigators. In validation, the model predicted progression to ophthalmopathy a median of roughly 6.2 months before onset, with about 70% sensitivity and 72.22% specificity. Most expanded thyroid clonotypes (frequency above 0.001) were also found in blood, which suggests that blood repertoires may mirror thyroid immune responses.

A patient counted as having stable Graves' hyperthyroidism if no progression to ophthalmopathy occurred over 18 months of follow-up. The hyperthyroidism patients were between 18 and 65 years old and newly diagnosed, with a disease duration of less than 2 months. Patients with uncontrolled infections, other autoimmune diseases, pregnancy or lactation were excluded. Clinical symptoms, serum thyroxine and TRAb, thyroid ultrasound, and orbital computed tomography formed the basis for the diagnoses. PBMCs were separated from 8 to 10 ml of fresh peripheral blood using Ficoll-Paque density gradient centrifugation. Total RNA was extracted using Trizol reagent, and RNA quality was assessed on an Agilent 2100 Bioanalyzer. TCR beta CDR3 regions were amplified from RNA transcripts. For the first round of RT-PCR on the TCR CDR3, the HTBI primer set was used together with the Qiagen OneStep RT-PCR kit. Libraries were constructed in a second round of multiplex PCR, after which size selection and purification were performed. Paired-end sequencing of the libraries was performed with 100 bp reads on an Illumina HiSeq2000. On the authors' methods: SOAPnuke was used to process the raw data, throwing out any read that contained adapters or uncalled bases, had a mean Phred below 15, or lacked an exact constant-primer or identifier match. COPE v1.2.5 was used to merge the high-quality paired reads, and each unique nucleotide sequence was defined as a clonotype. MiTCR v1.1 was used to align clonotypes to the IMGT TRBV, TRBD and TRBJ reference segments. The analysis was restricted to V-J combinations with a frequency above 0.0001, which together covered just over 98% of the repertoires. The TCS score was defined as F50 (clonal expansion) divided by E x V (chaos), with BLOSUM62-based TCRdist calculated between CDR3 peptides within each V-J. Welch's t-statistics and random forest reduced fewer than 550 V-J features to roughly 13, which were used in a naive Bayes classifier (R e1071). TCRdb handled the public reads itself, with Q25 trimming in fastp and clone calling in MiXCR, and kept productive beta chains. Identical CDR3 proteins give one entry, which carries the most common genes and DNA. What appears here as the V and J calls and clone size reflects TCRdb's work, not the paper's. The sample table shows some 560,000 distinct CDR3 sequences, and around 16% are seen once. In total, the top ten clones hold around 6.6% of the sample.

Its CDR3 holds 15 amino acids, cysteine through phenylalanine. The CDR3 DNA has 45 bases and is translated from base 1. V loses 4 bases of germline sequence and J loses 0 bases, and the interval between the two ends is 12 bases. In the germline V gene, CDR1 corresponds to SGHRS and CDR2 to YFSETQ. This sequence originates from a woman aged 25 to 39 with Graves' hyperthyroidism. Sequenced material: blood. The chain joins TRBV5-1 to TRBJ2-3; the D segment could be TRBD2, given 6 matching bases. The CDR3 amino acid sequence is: CASSEGLSSTDTQYF. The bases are TGCGCCAGCAGCGAGGGACTCTCCAGCACAGATACGCAGTATTTT.